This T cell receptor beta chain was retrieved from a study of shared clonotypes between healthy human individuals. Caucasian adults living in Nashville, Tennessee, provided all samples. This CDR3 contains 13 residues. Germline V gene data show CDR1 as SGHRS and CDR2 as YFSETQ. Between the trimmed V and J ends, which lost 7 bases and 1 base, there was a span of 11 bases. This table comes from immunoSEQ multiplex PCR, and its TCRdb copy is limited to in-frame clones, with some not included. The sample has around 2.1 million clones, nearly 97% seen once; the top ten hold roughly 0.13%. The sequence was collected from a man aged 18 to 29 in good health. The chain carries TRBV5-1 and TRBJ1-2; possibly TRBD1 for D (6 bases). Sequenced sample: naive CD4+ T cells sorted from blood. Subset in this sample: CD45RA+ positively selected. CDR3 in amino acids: CASGGARNYGYTF. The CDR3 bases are TGCGCCAGCGGGGGGGCGCGTAACTATGGCTACACCTTC. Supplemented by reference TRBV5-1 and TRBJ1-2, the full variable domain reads KAGVTQTPRYLIKTRGQQVTLSCSPISGHRSVSWYQQTPGQGLQFLFEYFSETQRNKGNFPGRFSGRQFSNSRSEMNVSTLELGDSALYLCASGGARNYGYTFGSGTRLTVV.